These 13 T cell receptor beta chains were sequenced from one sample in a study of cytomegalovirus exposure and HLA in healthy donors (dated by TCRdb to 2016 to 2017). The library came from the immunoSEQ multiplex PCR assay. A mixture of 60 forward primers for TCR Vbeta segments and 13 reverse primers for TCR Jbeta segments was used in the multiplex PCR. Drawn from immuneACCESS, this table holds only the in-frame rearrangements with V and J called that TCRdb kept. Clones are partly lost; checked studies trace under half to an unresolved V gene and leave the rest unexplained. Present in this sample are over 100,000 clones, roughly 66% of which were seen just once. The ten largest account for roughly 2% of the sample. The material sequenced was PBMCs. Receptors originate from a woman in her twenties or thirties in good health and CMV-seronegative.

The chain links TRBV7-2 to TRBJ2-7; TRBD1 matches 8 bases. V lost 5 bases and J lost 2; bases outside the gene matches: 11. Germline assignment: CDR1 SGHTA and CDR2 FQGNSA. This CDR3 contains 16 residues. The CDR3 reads CASSVSGTGFPYEQYF. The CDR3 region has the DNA TGTGCCAGCAGCGTATCCGGGACAGGTTTTCCCTACGAGCAGTACTTC.

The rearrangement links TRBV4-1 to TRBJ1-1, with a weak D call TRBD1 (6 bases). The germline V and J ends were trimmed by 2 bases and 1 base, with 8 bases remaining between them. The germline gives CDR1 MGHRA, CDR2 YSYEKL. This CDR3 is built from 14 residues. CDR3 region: CASSQLGQNTEAFF. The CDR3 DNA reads TGCGCCAGCAGCCAACTGGGACAGAACACTGAAGCTTTCTTT.

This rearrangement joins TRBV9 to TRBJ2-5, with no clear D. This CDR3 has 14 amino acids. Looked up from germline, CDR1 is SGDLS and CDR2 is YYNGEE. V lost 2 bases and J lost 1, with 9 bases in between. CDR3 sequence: CASSVEHTQETQYF. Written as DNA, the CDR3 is TGTGCCAGCAGCGTCGAACACACCCAAGAGACCCAGTACTTC.

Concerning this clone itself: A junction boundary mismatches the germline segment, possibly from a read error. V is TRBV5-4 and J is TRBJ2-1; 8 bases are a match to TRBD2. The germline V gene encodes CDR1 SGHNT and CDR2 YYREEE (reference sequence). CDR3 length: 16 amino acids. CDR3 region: CASTRAAGDSSNEQFF. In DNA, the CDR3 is TGTGCCAGCACCCGAGCAGCGGGAGATTCCTCCAATGAGCAGTTCTTC.

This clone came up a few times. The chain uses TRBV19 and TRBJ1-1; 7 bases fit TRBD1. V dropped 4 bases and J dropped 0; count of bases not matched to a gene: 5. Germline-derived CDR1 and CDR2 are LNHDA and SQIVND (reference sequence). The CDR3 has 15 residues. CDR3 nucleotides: TGTGCCAGTAGTAGCCTCGGACAGGTGAACACTGAAGCTTTCTTT. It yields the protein CASSSLGQVNTEAFF.

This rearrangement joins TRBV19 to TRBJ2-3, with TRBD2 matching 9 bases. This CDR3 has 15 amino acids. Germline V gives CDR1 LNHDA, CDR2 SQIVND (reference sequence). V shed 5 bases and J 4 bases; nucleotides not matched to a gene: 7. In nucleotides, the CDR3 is TGTGCCAGTAGTTATTCTAGCGGGAACTCAGATACGCAGTATTTT. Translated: CASSYSSGNSDTQYF.

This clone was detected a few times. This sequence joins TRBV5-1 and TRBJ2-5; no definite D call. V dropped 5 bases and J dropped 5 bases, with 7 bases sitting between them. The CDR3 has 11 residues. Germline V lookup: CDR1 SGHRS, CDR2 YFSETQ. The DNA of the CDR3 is TGCGCCAGCAGTGGGCTGGAGACCCAGTACTTC. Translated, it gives CASSGLETQYF. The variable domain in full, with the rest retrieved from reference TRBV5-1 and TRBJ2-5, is KAGVTQTPRYLIKTRGQQVTLSCSPISGHRSVSWYQQTPGQGLQFLFEYFSETQRNKGNFPGRFSGRQFSNSRSEMNVSTLELGDSALYLCASSGLETQYFGPGTRLLVL.

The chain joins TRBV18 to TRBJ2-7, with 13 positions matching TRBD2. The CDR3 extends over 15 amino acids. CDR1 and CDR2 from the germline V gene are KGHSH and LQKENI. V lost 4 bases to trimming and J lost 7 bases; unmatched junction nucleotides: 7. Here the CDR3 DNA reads TGTGCCAGCTCACTTGGGACTAGCGGGACAGGTGAGCAGTACTTC. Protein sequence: CASSLGTSGTGEQYF. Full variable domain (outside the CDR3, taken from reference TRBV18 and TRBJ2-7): NAGVMQNPRHLVRRRGQEARLRCSPMKGHSHVYWYRQLPEEGLKFMVYLQKENIIDESGMPKERFSAEFPKEGPSILRIQQVVRGDSAAYFCASSLGTSGTGEQYFGPGTRLTVT.

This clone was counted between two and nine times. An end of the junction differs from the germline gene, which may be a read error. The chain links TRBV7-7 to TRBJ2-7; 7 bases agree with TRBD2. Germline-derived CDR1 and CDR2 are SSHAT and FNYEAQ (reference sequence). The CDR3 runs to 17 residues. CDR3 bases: TGTGCTAGCAGCTTAGCGAGTCTGGCTAGCGGTCCCTACGAGCAGTACTTC. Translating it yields CASSLASLASGPYEQYF.

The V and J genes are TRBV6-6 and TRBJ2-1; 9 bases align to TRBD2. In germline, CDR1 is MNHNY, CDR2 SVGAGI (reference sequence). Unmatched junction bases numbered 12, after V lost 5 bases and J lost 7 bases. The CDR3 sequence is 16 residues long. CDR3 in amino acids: CASSPRMTSGLNEQFF. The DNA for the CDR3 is TGTGCCAGCAGTCCCCGTATGACTAGCGGACTGAATGAGCAGTTCTTC.

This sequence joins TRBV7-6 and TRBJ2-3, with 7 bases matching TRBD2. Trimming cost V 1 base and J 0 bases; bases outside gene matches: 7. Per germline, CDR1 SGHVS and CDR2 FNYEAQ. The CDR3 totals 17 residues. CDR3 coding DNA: TGTGCCAGCAGCTTAGTGGGCGGGAGCCGAAGCACAGATACGCAGTATTTT. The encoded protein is CASSLVGGSRSTDTQYF.

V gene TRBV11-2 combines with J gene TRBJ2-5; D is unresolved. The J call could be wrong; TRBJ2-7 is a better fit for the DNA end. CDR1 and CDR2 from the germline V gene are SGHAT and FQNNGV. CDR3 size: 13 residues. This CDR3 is CASSSFYSYEQYF. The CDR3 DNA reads TGTGCCAGCAGCTCCTTCTACTCCTACGAGCAGTACTTC.

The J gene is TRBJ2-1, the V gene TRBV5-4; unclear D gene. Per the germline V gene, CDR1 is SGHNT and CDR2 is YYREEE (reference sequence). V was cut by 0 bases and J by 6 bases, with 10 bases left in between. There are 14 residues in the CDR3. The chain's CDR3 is CASSLDQAGNEQFF. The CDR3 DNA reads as TGTGCCAGCAGCTTGGACCAGGCCGGCAATGAGCAGTTCTTC.